Detailed here is one T cell receptor beta chain. The data belong to a study of blood T cell repertoires in COVID-19. Study-wide context: Italy, Spain and the United States were the sources of the convalescent and acute COVID-19 samples. PBMCs, B-cell-depleted T cells, or T cells provided the cDNA or gDNA that made up the material.

The CDR3 is made up of 13 amino acids. Germline V gives CDR1 SGHTA, CDR2 FQGTGA. With 4 bases removed from V and 10 bases from J, the gap between germline ends came to 14 bases. Sequencing was performed with immunoSEQ multiplex PCR; in TCRdb, only in-frame clones are kept and a portion is missing. The table has 90,000 or so clones, 89% seen once. Seattle participants joined during active infection and were tracked over time. Sequencing used peripheral blood. The clonotype originates from a man aged 55-75 years with COVID-19, enrolled during active disease. J is TRBJ2-1 and V is TRBV7-3, with D perhaps matching TRBD2 (6 bases). The CDR3 reads CASSSLASGEQFF. The DNA for the CDR3 is TGTGCCAGCAGCTCCCTAGCGTCCGGAGAGCAGTTCTTC. The full variable domain, its missing parts supplied by reference TRBV7-3 and TRBJ2-1, is GAGVSQTPSNKVTEKGKYVELRCDPISGHTALYWYRQSLGQGPEFLIYFQGTGAADDSGLPNDRFFAVRPEGSVSTLKIQRTERGDSAVYLCASSSLASGEQFFGPGTRLTVL.